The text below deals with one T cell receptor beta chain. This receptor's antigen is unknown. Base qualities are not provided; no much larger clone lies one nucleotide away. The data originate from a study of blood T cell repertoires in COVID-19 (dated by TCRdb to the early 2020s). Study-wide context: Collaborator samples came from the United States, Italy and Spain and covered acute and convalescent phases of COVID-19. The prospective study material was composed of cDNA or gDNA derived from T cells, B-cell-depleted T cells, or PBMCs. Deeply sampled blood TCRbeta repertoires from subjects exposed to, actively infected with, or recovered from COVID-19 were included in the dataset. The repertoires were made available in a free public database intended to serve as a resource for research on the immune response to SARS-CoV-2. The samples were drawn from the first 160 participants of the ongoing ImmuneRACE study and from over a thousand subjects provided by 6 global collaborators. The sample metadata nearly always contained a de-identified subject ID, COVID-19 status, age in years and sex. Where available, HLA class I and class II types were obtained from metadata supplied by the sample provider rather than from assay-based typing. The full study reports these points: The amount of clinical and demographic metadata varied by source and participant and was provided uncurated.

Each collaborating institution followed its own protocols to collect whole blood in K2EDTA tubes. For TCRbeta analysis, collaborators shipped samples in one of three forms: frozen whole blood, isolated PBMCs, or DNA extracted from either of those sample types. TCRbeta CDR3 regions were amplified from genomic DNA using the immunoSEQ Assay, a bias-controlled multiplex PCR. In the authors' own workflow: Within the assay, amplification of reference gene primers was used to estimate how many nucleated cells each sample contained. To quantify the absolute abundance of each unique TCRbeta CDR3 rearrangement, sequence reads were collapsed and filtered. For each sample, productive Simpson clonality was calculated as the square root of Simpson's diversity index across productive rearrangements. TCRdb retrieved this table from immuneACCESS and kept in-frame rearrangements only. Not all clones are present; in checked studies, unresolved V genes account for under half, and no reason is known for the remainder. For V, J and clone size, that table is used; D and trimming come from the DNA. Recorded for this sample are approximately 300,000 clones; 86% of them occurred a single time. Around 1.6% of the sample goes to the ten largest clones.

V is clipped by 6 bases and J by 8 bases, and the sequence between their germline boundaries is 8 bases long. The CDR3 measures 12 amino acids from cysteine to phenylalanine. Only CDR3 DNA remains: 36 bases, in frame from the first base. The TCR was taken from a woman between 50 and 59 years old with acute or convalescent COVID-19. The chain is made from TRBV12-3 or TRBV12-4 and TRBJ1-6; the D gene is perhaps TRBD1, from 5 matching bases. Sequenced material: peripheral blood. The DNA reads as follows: TGTGCCAGCAGCCAAGGGGATTCACCCCTCCACTTT. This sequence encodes CASSQGDSPLHF.